The present entry profiles one TCR beta chain with its context. The specificity of this receptor is unknown. Library preparation used the immunoSEQ multiplex PCR assay. The multiplex PCR relied on a mix of 60 forward primers for TCR Vbeta segments and 13 reverse primers for TCR Jbeta segments. A multiplex PCR assay on genomic DNA amplified the CDR3 region of rearranged TCR beta genes. On the Illumina HiSeq System, the amplified TCR beta libraries were sequenced as 87-base-pair reads. Processing in the source paper ran as follows. Across the 500 to 850 repertoires, a later analysis counted 75 million to 90 million unique TCR beta chains, 9.5 million to 12 million of which were shared by at least two donors. To remove PCR and sequencing errors, raw reads were error-corrected and collapsed into unique sequences using a nearest-neighbor algorithm that merged closely related sequences. V, D and J gene segments were assigned by aligning CDR3 sequences to IMGT reference sequences. For a sequence to be retained, a match of at least six nucleotides was required to both a V gene segment and a J gene segment. Rearrangements were classified as productive when the CDR3 lacked stop codons and remained in frame with V and J, and all other rearrangements were classified as non-productive. Following IMGT convention, CDR3 was defined as the stretch from the second conserved V-encoded cysteine to the conserved J-encoded phenylalanine. The earlier analysis of roughly 590 of the donors excluded sequences that lacked an unambiguous match to a single V gene segment. In an earlier analysis of a few hundred of the donors, a V segment was called functional when productive rearrangements were above 56.7%, and segregating when the standard deviation between donors exceeded 5%. A statistical classification framework was built for diagnosing cytomegalovirus status from the catalog of TCR beta chain sequences. In a later analysis, V and J genes were assigned by comparing TCR nucleotide sequences against IMGT/GENE-DB human TR gene sequences. Using the TCRdist pipeline, a later analysis assigned CDR3 sequences along with most-parsimonious VDJ recombination scenarios. In a later analysis, each TCR beta chain was defined by its CDR3 amino acid sequence together with its V-gene family, and reads lacking a unique V-gene family were excluded. In a later analysis, 550 to 650 highly shared, low-generation-probability nucleotide sequences were removed to address suspected cross-contamination and a sequencing artifact. A later analysis calculated a clonal expansion index for each public chain from normalized within-repertoire ranks of inferred template counts. A later analysis computed generation probabilities with a VDJ recombination model fitted to out-of-frame rearrangements, and checked the results against IGoR. A later analysis scored TCR-TCR, TCR-HLA and TCR-CMV co-occurrence with hypergeometric tests, applying a repertoire-size bias correction to TCR pairs. To estimate false discovery rates, a later analysis permuted the HLA or CMV assignments 20 times. A later analysis grouped co-occurring TCRs with DBSCAN, adding TCRdist sequence similarity when clustering within HLA-allele-positive subsets. Repertoires with fewer than 30,000 or more than 120,000 public chains, plus five repertoires with anomalous nucleotide sharing, were excluded from co-occurrence clustering. TCRdb retrieved this table from immuneACCESS and kept in-frame rearrangements only. Not all clones are present; in checked studies, unresolved V genes account for under half, and no reason is known for the remainder. D and trimming come from the DNA, and the V and J calls and clone size come from that table. The sample has 140,000 to 150,000 clones on record. The ten largest make up 1.5% to 2% of the sample.

This specimen comes from a study of cytomegalovirus exposure and HLA in healthy donors (dated by TCRdb to about 2017). With respect to the entire study: In an earlier analysis of approximately 500 of the donors, about 260 Gb of sequence data and about 110 million unique TCR beta sequences from about 180 million T cells were reported. Around 330 gigabases of sequencing data and approximately 91 million unique TCR sequences made up an early release that covered under 750 HLA-typed donors. Besides the first cohort of 666 subjects, a separate validation cohort made up of around 120 different subjects was used. Genome-wide SNP genotypes for about three fifths of the roughly 670 donors were used in a later genetic analysis, which treated that subset as a discovery cohort. The genetic ancestry cluster associated with self-reported Caucasian donors included about 84% of the roughly 400 genotyped donors. To decide whether each TCR beta V gene segment behaved as functional or pseudogenic, an earlier analysis of approximately 620 of the donors relied on high-throughput TCR beta sequencing. To predict cytomegalovirus infection status, the study combined high-throughput TCR immunosequencing, statistical association of individual TCRs with disease status, and machine learning. The study aimed to test whether signatures of past pathogen exposure could be identified by cataloging public T cell receptors. Across 398 genotyped donors of the cohort, an average of about 220,000 unique TCR beta nucleotide sequences per donor were sequenced, and around 19% of those sequences were non-productive. Donor age, sex, ethnicity and CMV serostatus were compiled together with the repertoire data. Class I and class II HLA loci were covered by the typing at four-digit resolution. Typing coverage varied by locus: roughly 620-630 donors for A, B, C, DRB1 and DQB1; roughly 520 for DQA1; approximately 570 for DPA1; about 450 for DPB1. Rather than drawing on any new phenotypic data, the later analysis identified candidate immune exposures from TCR beta sequences and the way those sequences occurred across donors. Roughly five DR-DQ haplotypes were treated as single units for association and clustering because of strong linkage in the cohort. All discovery cohort repertoires had been generated on a single sequencing platform. In a later analysis, previously published TCR beta repertoires from about 640 donors were re-analyzed and high-resolution HLA genotyping was added so that TCR occurrence patterns could be studied. The study used immunosequencing to profile the T cell repertoires of approximately 640 subjects and linked those repertoires to cytomegalovirus serostatus. The study at large found these results: CMV serostatus was the only immune exposure information available for the cohort. A group of highly shared sequence variants was considered likely to be a technical artifact of the sequencing pipeline. HLA typing was unavailable for some donors at each locus, so association tests used only the typed subset. In vitro tests confirmed that a few of the cytomegalovirus-associated TCR beta chains recognize cytomegalovirus antigens. The authors suggested that the approach could potentially be extended to other disease states and immunological phenotypes. The 87-base-pair reads could not distinguish some IMGT-functional V segments, including TRBV6-2 and TRBV6-3, so those segments were excluded. The classifier was reported to diagnose cytomegalovirus status with high specificity and sensitivity in both the original cohort and the validation cohort. A further reported finding was that TCR beta sequences accurately predicted the HLA-A and HLA-B alleles for most subjects in the first cohort. Sequencing depth was assumed to be roughly uniform across donors in the presence/absence analyses, though that assumption may not hold. According to a later genetic analysis, donors in an Asian-associated ancestry cluster had fewer N-insertions in productive TCRs than the approximately 650-donor mean. The earlier analysis of almost 600 of the donors excluded roughly 16 rarely observed V segments, including chromosome 9 orphons, because counts were too low. Specific HLA alleles were associated with around 18,000 TCR beta sequences at a false discovery rate of 0.05 in a later analysis. In this cohort, only TCR beta chains were sequenced, and detectable features were limited by the absence of alpha or paired-chain data. In a later analysis, most CMV-associated TCR beta chains were found to appear HLA-restricted, with HLA associations seemingly driven largely by CMV exposure. Strong co-occurrence of HLA alleles, especially DR and DQ, made assigning TCR associations to individual alleles difficult. A total of 150 to 200 TCR beta chains were listed by the study as associated with cytomegalovirus. In a later genetic analysis, a missense DCLRE1C variant was associated with V-gene and J-gene trimming of TCR beta chains, and the association was replicated in an independent cohort. Linkage disequilibrium might explain the correlated functional status among segregating V segments, but an unknown experimental factor could not be excluded. An earlier analysis of around 600 of the donors showed that most TCR beta V segments appeared in productive rearrangements either about 87% or about 30% of the time, which broadly matched IMGT annotations. Most TCR sequences were seen in very few donors, while some public TCRs were found in many individuals. In a later analysis, several top co-occurrence clusters were reported to appear linked to parvovirus B19, influenza, CMV and Epstein-Barr virus. In a later analysis, HLA-associated TCR beta chains showed more clonal expansion and lower generation probabilities than non-associated chains that were equally common. In a later analysis, the rate of TCR association differed among HLA loci, with DRB1 alleles having the most associated TCRs and HLA-C alleles having the fewest.

The CDR3 goes from the cysteine to the phenylalanine over 13 residues. The sequence is cut down to CDR3 DNA, 39 bases in frame from base 1. V is reduced by 11 bases and J by 2 bases, leaving a spacing of 15 bases between them. Based on the germline V gene, the CDR1 and CDR2 sequences are MDHEN and SYDVKM. The cohort was made up of approximately 700 healthy bone marrow donors. At the time of sampling, all cohort members were nominally healthy, though unrecorded immune exposures were likely present. The donor tested CMV seronegative and was one of the 352 seronegative cohort members. Each donor provided a peripheral blood sample, and peripheral blood mononuclear cells were used for TCR beta sequencing. The Qiagen DNeasy Blood Extraction Kit was used to extract genomic DNA from the blood cell samples.

The sample consisted of PBMCs. The receptor chain draws on TRBV28 and TRBJ1-2; D gene: possibly TRBD1, on 5 matching bases. This TCR derives from a woman aged 50 to 65 in good health and CMV-seronegative. Here is the DNA: TGTGCCGTCGGACAAGGGTTGAACTATGGCTACACCTTC. It translates as CAVGQGLNYGYTF.